The present TCR beta chain was sequenced within a study of cytomegalovirus exposure and HLA in healthy donors. In this sample, this clone turned up a few times. Its specificity is unknown. Study-wide points: Sequencing likely caused a cluster of highly shared sequence variants. Published work reported that the classifier diagnosed cytomegalovirus status with high specificity and sensitivity.

PCR employed 60 Vbeta and 13 Jbeta primers. Measured with immunoSEQ multiplex PCR; TCRdb has only the in-frame clones, and not every one. Among around 99,000 clones listed, less than 70% were seen once. The CDR3 sequence is 15 residues long. The germline CDR1 and CDR2 sequences are SGHRS and YFSETQ. V trimming: 0 bases; J trimming: 6 bases; junction bases outside the gene matches: 9. The rearrangement joins TRBV5-1 to TRBJ2-7; 7 nucleotides agree with TRBD1. Sequenced input: PBMCs. The sequence derives from a woman between 65 and 79 years old in good health and CMV-seropositive. As DNA, the CDR3 is TGCGCCAGCAGCTTGGCCTTAGGGGGCTCGGGCGAGCAGTACTTC. Translation gives CASSLALGGSGEQYF.